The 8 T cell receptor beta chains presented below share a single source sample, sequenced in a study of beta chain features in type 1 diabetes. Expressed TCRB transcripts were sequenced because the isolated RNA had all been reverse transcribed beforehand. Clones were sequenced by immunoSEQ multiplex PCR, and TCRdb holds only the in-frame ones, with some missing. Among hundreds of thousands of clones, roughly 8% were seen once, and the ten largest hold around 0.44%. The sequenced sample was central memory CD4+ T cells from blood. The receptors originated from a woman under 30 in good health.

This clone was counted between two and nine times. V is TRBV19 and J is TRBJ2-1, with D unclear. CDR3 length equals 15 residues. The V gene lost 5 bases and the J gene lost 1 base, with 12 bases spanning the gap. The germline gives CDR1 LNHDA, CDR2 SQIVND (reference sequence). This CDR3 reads CASSLTRASYNEQFF. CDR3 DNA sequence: TGTGCCAGTAGTCTAACCCGGGCGTCCTACAATGAGCAGTTCTTC.

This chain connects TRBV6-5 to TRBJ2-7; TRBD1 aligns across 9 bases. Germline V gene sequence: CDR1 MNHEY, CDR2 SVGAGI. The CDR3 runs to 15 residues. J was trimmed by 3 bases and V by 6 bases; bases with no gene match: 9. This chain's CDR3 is CASREPGQGGYEQYF. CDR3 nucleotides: TGTGCCAGCAGAGAGCCGGGACAGGGTGGCTACGAGCAGTACTTC.

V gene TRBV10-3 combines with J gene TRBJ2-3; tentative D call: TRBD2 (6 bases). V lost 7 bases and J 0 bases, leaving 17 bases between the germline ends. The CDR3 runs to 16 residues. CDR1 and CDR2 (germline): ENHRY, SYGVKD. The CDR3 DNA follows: TGTGCCATCATGATGGGAGGCAGGACTAGCACAGATACGCAGTATTTT. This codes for CAIMMGGRTSTDTQYF.

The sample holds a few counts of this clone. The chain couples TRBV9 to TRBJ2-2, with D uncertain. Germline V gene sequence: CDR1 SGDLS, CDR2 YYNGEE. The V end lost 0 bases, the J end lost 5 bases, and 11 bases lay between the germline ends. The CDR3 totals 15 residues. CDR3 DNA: TGTGCCAGCAGCGTAGTGGCGCTCGGAACCGGGGAGCTGTTTTTT. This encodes CASSVVALGTGELFF.

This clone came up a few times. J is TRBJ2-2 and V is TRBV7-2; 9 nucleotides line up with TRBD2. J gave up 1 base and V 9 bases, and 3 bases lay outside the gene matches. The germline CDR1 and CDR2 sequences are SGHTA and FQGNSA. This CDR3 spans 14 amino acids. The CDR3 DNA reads TGTGCCAGTAGCGGGAGTATGAACACCGGGGAGCTGTTTTTT. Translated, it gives CASSGSMNTGELFF.

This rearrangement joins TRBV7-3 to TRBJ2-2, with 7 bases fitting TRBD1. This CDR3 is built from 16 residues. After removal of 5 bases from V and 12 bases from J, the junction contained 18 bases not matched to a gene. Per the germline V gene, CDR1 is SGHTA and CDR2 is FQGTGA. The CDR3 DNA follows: TGTGCCAGCAGCATCTCCTATCAGGGGGAATTAAGTAAGCTGTTTTTT. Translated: CASSISYQGELSKLFF.

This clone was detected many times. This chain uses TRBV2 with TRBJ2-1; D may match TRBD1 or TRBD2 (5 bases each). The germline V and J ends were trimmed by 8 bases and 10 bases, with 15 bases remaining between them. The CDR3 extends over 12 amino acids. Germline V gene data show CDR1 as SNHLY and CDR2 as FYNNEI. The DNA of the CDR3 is TGTGCCAGCGGGAGTCGGGGCAGGGAGCAGTTCTTC. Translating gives CASGSRGREQFF.

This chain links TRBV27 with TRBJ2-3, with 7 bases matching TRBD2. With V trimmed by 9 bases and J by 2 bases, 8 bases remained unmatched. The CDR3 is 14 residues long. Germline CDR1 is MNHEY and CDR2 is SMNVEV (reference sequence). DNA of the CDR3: TGTGCCAGTACGAGCGGGACGCTCACAGATACGCAGTATTTT. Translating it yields CASTSGTLTDTQYF.